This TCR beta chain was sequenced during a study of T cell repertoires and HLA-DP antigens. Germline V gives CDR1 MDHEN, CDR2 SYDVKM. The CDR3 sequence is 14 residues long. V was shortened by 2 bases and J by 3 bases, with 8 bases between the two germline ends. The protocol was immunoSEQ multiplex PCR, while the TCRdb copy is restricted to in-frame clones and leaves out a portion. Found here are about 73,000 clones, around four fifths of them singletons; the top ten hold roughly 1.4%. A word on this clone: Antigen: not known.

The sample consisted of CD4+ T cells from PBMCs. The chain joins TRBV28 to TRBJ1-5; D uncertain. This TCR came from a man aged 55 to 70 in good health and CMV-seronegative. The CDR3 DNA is TGTGCCAGCAGTTTAAACAGCCACAATCAGCCCCAGCATTTT. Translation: CASSLNSHNQPQHF.